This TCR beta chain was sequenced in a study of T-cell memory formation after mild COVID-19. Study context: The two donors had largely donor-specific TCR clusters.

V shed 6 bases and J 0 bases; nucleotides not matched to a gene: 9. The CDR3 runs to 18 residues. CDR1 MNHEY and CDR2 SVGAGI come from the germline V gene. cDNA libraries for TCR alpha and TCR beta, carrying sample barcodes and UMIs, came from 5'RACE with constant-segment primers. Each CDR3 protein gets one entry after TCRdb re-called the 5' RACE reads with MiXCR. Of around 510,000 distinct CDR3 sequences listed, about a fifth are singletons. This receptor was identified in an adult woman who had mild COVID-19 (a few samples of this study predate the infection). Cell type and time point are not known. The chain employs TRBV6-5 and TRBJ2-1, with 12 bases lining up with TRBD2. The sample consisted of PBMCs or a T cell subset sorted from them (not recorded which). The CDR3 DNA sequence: TGTGCCAGCAGCGCCCTAGCGGGGGGGCTGAGCTCCTACAATGAGCAGTTCTTC. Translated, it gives CASSALAGGLSSYNEQFF.